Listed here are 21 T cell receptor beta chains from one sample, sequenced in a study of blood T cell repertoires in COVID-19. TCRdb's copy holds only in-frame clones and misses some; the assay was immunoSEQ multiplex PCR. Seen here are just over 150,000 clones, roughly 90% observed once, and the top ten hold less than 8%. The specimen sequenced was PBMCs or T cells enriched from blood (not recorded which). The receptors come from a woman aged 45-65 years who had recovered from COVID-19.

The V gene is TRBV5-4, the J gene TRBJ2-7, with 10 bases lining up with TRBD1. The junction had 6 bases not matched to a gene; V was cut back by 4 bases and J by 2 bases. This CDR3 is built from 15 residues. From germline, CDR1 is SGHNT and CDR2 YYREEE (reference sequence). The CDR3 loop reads CASSGRDRGPYEQYF. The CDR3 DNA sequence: TGTGCCAGCAGCGGCCGGGACAGGGGCCCCTACGAGCAGTACTTC.

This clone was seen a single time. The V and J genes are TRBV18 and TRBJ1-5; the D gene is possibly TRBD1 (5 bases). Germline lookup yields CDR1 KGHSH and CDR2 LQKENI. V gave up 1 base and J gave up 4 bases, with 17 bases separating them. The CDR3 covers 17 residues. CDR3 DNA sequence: TGTGCCAGCTCACCACGCGCGTCTCAGACAGATAATCAGCCCCAGCATTTT. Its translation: CASSPRASQTDNQPQHF.

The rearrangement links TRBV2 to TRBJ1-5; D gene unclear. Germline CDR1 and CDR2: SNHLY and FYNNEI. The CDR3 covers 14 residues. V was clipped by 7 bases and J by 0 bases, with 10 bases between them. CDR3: CASKEIHSNQPQHF. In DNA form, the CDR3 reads TGTGCCAGCAAAGAGATCCATAGCAATCAGCCCCAGCATTTT.

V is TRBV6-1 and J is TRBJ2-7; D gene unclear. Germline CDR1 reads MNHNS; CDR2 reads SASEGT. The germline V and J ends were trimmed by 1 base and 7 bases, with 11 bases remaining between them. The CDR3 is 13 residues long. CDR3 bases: TGTGCCAGCAGTGAAGTTTTACACACGGAGCAGTACTTC. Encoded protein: CASSEVLHTEQYF.

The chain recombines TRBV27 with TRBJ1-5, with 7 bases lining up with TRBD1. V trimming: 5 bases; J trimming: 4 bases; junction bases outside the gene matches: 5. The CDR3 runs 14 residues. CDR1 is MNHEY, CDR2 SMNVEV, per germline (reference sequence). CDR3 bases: TGTGCCAGCAGTCCTGGGACAGATAATCAGCCCCAGCATTTT. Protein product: CASSPGTDNQPQHF.

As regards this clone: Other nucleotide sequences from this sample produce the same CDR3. CDR3 in DNA: TGTGCCAGCTCGAGTAGCTCCTACGAGCAGTACTTC. It is translated as CASSSSSYEQYF. The chain uses TRBV18 and TRBJ2-7; D gene uncertain. Germline CDR1 reads KGHSH; CDR2 reads LQKENI. Trimming cost V 6 bases and J 0 bases, with 6 bases left between them. The CDR3 is made up of 12 amino acids.

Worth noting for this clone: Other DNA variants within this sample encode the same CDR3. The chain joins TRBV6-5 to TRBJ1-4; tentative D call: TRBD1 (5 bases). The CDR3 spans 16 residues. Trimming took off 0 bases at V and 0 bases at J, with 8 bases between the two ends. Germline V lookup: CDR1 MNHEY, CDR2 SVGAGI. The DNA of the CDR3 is TGTGCCAGCAGTTACTCCGGCAGGGCAACTAATGAAAAACTGTTTTTT. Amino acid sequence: CASSYSGRATNEKLFF.

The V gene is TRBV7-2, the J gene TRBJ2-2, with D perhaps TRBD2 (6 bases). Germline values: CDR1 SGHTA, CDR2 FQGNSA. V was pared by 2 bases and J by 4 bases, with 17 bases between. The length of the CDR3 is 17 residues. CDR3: CASSLPTTGTRTGELFF. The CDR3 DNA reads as TGTGCCAGCAGCTTACCAACCACCGGGACTCGCACCGGGGAGCTGTTTTTT.

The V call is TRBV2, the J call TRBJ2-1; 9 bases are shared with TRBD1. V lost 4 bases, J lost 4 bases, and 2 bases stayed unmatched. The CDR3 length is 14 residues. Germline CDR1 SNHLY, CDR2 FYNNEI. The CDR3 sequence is CASSGGQGYNEQFF. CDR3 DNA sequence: TGTGCCAGCAGTGGGGGACAGGGTTACAATGAGCAGTTCTTC.

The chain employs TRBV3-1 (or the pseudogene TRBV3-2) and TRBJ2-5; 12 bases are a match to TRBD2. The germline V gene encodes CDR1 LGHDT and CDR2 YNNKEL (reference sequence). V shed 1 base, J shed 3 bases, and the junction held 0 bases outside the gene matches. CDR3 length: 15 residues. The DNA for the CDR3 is TGTGCCAGCAGCCAAGGACTAGCGGGGGAAGAGACCCAGTACTTC. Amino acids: CASSQGLAGEETQYF.

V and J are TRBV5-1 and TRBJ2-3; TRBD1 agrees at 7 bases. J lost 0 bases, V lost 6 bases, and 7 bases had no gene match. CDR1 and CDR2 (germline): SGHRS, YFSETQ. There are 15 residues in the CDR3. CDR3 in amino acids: CASTRQGDSTDTQYF. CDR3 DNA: TGCGCCAGCACCAGGCAGGGGGATAGCACAGATACGCAGTATTTT.

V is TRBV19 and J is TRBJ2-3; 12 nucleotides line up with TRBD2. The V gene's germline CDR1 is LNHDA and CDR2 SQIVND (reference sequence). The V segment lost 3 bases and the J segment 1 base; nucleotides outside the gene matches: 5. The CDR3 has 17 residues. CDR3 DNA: TGTGCCAGTAGTATTTCTCGGACTAGCGGGGGCACAGATACGCAGTATTTT. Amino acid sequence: CASSISRTSGGTDTQYF.

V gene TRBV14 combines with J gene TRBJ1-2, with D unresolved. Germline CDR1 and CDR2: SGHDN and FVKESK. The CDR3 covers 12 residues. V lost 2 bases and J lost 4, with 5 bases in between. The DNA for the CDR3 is TGTGCCAGCAGCCAACGGGGCTATGGCTACACCTTC. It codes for CASSQRGYGYTF.

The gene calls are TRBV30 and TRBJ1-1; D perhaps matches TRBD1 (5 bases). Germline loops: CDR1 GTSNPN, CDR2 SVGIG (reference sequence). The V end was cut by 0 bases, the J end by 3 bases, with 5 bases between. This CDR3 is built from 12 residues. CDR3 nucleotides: TGTGCCTGGAGTGTAGGGGACACTGAAGCTTTCTTT. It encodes CAWSVGDTEAFF.

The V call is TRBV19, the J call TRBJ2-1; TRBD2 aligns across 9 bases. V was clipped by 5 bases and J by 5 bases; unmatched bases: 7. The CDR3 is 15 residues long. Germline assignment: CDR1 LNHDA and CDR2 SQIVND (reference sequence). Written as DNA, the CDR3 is TGTGCCAGTAGTCGAGCGGGGGGCCGGAACAATGAGCAGTTCTTC. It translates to CASSRAGGRNNEQFF.

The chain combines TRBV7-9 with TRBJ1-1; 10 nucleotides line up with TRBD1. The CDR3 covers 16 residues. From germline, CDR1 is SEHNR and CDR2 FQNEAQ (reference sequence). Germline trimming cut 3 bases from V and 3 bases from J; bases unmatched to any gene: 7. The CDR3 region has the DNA TGTGCCAGCAGCTTGACGGGACAGGGGCCTGACACTGAAGCTTTCTTT. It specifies CASSLTGQGPDTEAFF.

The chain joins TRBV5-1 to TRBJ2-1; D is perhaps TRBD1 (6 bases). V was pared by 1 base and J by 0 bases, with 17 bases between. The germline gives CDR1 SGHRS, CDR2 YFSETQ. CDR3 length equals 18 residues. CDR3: CASSLRGQQLSSYNEQFF. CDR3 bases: TGCGCCAGCAGCTTGAGGGGACAACAGCTTAGCTCCTACAATGAGCAGTTCTTC. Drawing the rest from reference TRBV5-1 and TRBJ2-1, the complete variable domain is KAGVTQTPRYLIKTRGQQVTLSCSPISGHRSVSWYQQTPGQGLQFLFEYFSETQRNKGNFPGRFSGRQFSNSRSEMNVSTLELGDSALYLCASSLRGQQLSSYNEQFFGPGTRLTVL.

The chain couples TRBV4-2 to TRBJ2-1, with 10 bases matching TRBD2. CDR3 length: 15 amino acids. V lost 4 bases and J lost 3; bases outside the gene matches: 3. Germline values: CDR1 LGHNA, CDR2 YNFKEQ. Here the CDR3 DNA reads TGTGCCAGCAGCCCCCTAGCGGGAGACTACAATGAGCAGTTCTTC. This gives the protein CASSPLAGDYNEQFF.

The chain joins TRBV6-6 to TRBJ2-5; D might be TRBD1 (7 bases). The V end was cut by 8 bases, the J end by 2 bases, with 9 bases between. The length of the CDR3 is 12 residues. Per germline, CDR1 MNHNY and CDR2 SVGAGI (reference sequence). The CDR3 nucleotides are TGTGCCAGCTCAGGGGGGCAAGAGACCCAGTACTTC. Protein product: CASSGGQETQYF.

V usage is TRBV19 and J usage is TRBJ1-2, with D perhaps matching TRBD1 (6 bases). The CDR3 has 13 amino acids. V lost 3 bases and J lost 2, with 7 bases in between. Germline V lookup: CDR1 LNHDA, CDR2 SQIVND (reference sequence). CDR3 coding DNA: TGTGCCAGTAGTATGACAGGCAACTATGGCTACACCTTC. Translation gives CASSMTGNYGYTF.

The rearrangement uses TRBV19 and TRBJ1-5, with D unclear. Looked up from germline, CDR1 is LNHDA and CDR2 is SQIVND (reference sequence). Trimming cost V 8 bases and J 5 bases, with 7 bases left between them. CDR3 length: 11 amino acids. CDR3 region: CASGPYQPQHF. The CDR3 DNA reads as TGTGCCAGTGGCCCCTATCAGCCCCAGCATTTT.